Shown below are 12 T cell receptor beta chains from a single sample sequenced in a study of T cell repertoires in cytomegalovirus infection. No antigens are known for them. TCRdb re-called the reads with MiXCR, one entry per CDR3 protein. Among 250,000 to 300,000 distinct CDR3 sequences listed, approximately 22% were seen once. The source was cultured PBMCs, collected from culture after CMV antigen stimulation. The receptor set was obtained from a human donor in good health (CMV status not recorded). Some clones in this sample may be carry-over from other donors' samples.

The CDR3 DNA follows: TGTGCCAGCAGCTTAGAAACGCTGATGAACACTGAAGCTTTCTTT. Translating it yields CASSLETLMNTEAFF. The chain couples TRBV7-2 to TRBJ1-1; D not certain. Germline V CDR1 and CDR2: SGHTA, FQGNSA. V was trimmed by 1 base and J by 0 bases, leaving 9 bases between them. CDR3 size: 15 residues.

The CDR3, as DNA: TGTGCCAGCAGCTTAGTCGGCAGGCTGGGGGACCATGAGCAGTTCTTC. Translation: CASSLVGRLGDHEQFF. This chain connects TRBV7-2 to TRBJ2-1, with D tentatively TRBD1 or TRBD2 (5 bases each). CDR1 and CDR2 (germline): SGHTA, FQGNSA. Trimming removed 1 base from V and 8 bases from J, with 18 bases in between. The CDR3 is 16 amino acids.

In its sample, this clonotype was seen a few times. Written as DNA, the CDR3 is TGTGCCAGCAGCTTAGGTGGGGGCTGGGACGAGCAGTACTTC. It codes for CASSLGGGWDEQYF. V gene TRBV7-6 combines with J gene TRBJ2-7, with a tentative D call TRBD1 (6 bases). V was pared by 1 base and J by 5 bases, with 12 bases between. The CDR3 totals 14 residues. The V gene's germline CDR1 is SGHVS and CDR2 FNYEAQ.

CDR3 DNA sequence: TGTGCCACCAGGTGGGGCGGGAGGGCCTCTCAGGCCAAAAACATTCAGTACTTC. Translating it yields CATRWGGRASQAKNIQYF. The rearrangement uses TRBV27 and TRBJ2-4; 9 nucleotides align to TRBD2. The CDR3 covers 18 residues. Germline V gene sequence: CDR1 MNHEY, CDR2 SMNVEV (reference sequence). Losses at the gene ends were 10 bases for V and 1 base for J; bases not matched to a gene: 17.

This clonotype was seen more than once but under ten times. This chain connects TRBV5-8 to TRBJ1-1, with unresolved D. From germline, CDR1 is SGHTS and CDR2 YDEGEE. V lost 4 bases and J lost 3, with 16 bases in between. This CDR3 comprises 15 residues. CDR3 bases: TGTGCCAGCAGCCCCGGACTTCTGCTTTACACTGAAGCTTTCTTT. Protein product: CASSPGLLLYTEAFF. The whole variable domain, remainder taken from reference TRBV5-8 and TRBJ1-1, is EAGVTQSPTHLIKTRGQQATLRCSPISGHTSVYWYQQALGLGLQFLLWYDEGEERNRGNFPPRFSGRQFPNYSSELNVNALELEDSALYLCASSPGLLLYTEAFFGQGTRLTVV.

The CDR3 here is CASSTRGTQTNEKLFF. The CDR3 region has the DNA TGTGCCAGCTCCACCAGGGGCACCCAAACTAATGAAAAACTGTTTTTT. J is TRBJ1-4 and V is TRBV18; maybe TRBD1 (6 bases). V was cut by 6 bases and J by 1 base, with 15 bases left in between. This CDR3 is 16 amino acids long. Germline CDR1 and CDR2: KGHSH and LQKENI.

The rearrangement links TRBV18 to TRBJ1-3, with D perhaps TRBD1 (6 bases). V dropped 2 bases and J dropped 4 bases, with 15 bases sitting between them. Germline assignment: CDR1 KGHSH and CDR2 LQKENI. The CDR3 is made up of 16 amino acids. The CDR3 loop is CASSPSRQGPGNTIYF. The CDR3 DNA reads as TGTGCCAGCTCACCATCTCGTCAGGGGCCAGGAAACACCATATATTTT.

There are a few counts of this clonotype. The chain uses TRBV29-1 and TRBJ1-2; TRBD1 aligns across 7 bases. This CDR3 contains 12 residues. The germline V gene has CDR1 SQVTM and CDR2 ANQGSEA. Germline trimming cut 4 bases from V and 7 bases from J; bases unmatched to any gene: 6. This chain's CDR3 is CSVVQGEGGYTF. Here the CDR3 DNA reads TGCAGCGTTGTTCAGGGGGAGGGTGGCTACACCTTC. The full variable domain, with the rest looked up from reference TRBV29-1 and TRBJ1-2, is SAVISQKPSRDICQRGTSLTIQCQVDSQVTMMFWYRQQPGQSLTLIATANQGSEATYESGFVIDKFPISRPNLTFSTLTVSNMSPEDSSIYLCSVVQGEGGYTFGSGTRLTVV.

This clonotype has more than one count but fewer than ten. In DNA form, the CDR3 reads TGTGCCAGCAGCTTAGAAGTAGCGCACGAGCAGTACGTC. Residues: CASSLEVAHEQYV. The chain combines TRBV7-2 with TRBJ2-7, with D possibly being TRBD2 (5 bases). The germline CDR1 and CDR2 sequences are SGHTA and FQGNSA. Trimming cost V 1 base and J 5 bases, with 9 bases left between them. This CDR3 comprises 13 residues.

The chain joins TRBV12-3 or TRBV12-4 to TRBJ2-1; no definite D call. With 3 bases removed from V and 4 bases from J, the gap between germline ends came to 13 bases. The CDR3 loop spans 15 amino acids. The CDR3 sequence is CASSFLGVNYNEQFF. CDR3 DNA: TGTGCCAGCAGTTTCTTGGGCGTAAATTACAATGAGCAGTTCTTC.

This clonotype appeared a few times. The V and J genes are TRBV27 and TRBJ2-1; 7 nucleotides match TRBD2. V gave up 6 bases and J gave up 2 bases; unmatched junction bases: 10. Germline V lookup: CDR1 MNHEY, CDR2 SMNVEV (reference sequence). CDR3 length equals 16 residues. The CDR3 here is CASSYIASGPYNEQFF. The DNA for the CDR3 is TGTGCCAGCAGCTATATAGCTAGCGGCCCCTACAATGAGCAGTTCTTC.

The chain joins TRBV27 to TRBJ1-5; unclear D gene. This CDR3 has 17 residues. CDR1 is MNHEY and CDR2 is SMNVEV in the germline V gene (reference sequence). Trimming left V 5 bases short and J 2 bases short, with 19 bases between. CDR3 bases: TGTGCCAGCAGTAAAAAAACAGCGGCTAGAGGCAATCAGCCCCAGCATTTT. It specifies CASSKKTAARGNQPQHF.